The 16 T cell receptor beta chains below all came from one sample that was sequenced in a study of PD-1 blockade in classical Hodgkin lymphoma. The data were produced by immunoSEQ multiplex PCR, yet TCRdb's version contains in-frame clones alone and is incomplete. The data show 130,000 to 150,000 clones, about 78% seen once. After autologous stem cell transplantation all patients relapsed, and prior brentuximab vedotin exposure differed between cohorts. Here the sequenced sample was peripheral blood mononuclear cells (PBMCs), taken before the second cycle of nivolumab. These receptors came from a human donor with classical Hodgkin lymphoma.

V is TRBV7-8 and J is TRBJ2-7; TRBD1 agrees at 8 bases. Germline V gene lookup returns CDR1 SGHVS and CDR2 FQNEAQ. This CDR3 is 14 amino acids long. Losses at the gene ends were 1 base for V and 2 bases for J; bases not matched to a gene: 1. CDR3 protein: CASSLGTGPYEQYF. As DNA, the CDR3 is TGTGCCAGCAGCTTAGGGACAGGGCCCTACGAGCAGTACTTC.

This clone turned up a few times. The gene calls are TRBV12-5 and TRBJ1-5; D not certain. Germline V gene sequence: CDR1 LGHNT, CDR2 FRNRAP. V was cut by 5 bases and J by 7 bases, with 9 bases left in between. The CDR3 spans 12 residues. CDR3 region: CASGPKVQPQHF. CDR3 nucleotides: TGTGCTAGTGGTCCCAAAGTCCAGCCCCAGCATTTT.

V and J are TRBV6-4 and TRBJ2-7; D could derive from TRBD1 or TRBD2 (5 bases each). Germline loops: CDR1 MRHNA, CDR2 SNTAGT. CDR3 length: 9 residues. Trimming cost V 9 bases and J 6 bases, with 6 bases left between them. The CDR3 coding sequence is TGTGCCAGGGGGGTCGAGCAGTACTTC. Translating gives CARGVEQYF.

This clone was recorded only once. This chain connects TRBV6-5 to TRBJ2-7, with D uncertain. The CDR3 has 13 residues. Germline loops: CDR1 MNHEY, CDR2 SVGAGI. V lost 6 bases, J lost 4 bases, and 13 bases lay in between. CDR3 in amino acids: CASRDGAEYEQYF. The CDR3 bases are TGTGCCAGCAGGGACGGAGCAGAGTACGAGCAGTACTTC.

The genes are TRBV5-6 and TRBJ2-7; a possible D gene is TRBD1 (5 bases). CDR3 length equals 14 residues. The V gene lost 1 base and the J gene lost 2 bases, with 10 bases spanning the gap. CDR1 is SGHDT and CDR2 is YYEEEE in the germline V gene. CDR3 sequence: CASSLSRVTYEQYF. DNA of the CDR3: TGTGCCAGCAGCTTGAGCAGGGTCACCTACGAGCAGTACTTC.

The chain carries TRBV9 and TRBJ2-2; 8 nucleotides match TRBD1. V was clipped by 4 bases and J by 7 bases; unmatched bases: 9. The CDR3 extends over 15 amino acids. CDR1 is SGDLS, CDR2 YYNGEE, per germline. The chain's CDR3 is CASSTQRQGIGELFF. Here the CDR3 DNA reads TGTGCCAGCAGCACTCAGAGACAGGGGATCGGGGAGCTGTTTTTT.

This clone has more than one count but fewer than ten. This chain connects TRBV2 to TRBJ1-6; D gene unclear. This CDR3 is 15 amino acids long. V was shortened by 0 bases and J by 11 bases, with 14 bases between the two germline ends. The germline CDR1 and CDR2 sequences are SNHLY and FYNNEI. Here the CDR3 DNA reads TGTGCCAGCAGTGAAGCGCTCGCCTTGGTGGCACCCCTCCACTTT. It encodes CASSEALALVAPLHF.

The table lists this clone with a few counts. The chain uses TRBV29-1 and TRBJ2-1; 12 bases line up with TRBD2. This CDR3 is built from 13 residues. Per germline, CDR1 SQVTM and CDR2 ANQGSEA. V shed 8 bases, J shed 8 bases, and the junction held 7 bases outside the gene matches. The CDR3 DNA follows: TGCAGCTTCAGACTAGCGGGAGTCTATGAGCAGTTCTTC. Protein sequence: CSFRLAGVYEQFF.

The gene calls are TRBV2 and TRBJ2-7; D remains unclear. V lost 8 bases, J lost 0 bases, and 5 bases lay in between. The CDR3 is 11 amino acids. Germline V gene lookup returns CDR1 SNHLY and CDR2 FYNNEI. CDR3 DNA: TGTGCCAGCTGGTACTCCTACGAGCAGTACTTC. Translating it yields CASWYSYEQYF.

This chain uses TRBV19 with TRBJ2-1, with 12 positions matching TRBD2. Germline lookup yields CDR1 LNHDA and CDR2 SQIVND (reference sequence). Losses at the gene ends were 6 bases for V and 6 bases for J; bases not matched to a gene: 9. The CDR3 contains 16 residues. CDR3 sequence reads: CASSKAGLAGPNEQFF. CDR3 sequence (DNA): TGTGCCAGTAGCAAAGCGGGACTAGCGGGTCCCAATGAGCAGTTCTTC.

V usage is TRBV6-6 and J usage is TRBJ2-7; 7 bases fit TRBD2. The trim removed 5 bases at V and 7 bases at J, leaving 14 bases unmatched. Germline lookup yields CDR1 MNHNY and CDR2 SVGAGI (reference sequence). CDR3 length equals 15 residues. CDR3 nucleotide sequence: TGTGCCAGCAGTGCTCGGTGGGGAGGGCAAGGGGAGCAGTACTTC. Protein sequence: CASSARWGGQGEQYF.

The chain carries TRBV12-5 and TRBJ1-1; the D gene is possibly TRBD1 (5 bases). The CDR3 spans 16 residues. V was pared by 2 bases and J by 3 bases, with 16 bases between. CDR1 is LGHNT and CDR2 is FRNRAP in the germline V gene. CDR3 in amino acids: CASGLSSGSRDTEAFF. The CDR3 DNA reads TGTGCTAGTGGTTTGTCCTCAGGGAGCAGGGACACTGAAGCTTTCTTT. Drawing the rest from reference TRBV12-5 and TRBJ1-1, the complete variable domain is DARVTQTPRHKVTEMGQEVTMRCQPILGHNTVFWYRQTMMQGLELLAYFRNRAPLDDSGMPKDRFSAEMPDATLATLKIQPSEPRDSAVYFCASGLSSGSRDTEAFFGQGTRLTVV.

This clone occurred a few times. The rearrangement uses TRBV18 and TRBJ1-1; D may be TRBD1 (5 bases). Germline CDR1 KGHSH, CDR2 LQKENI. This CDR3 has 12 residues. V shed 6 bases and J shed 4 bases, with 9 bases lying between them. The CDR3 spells CASSQGFTEAFF. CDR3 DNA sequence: TGTGCCAGCTCCCAGGGCTTCACTGAAGCTTTCTTT. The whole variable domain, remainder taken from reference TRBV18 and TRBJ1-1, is NAGVMQNPRHLVRRRGQEARLRCSPMKGHSHVYWYRQLPEEGLKFMVYLQKENIIDESGMPKERFSAEFPKEGPSILRIQQVVRGDSAAYFCASSQGFTEAFFGQGTRLTVV.

The CDR3 is CASSAGGTGSTEAFF. The CDR3 nucleotides read TGTGCCAGCAGCGCCGGGGGGACAGGGTCCACTGAAGCTTTCTTT. This sequence joins TRBV9 and TRBJ1-1; 9 bases are shared with TRBD1. The CDR3 is 15 residues long. V lost 3 bases, J lost 4 bases, and 7 bases stayed unmatched. CDR1 is SGDLS, CDR2 YYNGEE, per germline.

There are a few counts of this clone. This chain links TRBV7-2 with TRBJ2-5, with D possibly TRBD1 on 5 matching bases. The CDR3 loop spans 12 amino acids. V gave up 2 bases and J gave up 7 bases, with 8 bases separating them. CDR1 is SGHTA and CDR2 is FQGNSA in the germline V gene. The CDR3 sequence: CASSLWGLTQYF. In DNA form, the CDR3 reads TGTGCCAGCAGCTTATGGGGCCTGACCCAGTACTTC.

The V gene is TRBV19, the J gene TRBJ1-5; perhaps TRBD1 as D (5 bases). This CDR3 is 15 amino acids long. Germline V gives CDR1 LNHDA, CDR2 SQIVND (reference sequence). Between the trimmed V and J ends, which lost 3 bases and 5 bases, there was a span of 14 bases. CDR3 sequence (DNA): TGTGCCAGTAGTATGGGCAGGGCCGGGGATCAGCCCCAGCATTTT. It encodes CASSMGRAGDQPQHF.